One sample yielded the 2 T cell receptor beta chains listed below, sequenced in a study of cytomegalovirus exposure and HLA in healthy donors. In the PCR, 60 Vbeta and 13 Jbeta primers were used. Clones were sequenced by immunoSEQ multiplex PCR, and TCRdb holds only the in-frame ones, with some missing. The table records around 190,000 clones, 80% to 90% of them present only once. Sequencing was done on a sample of PBMCs. Receptor source: a man aged 35 to 55 in good health and CMV-seropositive.

The chain is built from TRBV5-1 and TRBJ1-3; 7 bases agree with TRBD1. The CDR3 extends over 14 amino acids. Germline CDR1 SGHRS, CDR2 YFSETQ. V dropped 4 bases and J dropped 8; count of bases not matched to a gene: 9. CDR3 sequence: CASSQTGVGDTIYF. The CDR3 bases are TGCGCCAGCAGCCAAACAGGGGTAGGGGACACCATATATTTT.

The chain carries TRBV7-2 and TRBJ2-3, with 8 bases matching TRBD2. Germline V gene sequence: CDR1 SGHTA, CDR2 FQGNSA. J was trimmed by 5 bases and V by 2 bases; bases with no gene match: 6. This CDR3 spans 15 amino acids. The CDR3 protein is CASSLSHGGGDTQYF. CDR3 sequence (DNA): TGTGCCAGCAGCTTATCCCACGGGGGGGGAGATACGCAGTATTTT.